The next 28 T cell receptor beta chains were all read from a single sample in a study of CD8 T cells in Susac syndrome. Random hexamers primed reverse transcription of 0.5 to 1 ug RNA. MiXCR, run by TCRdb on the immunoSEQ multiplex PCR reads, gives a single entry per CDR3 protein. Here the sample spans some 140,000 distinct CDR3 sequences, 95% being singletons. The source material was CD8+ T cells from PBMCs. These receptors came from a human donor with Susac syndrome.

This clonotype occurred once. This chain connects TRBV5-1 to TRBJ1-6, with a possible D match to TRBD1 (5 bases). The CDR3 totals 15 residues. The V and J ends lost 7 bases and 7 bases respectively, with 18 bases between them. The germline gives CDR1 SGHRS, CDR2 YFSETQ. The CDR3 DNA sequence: TGCGCCAGCCGACCGTCGGGGGGATCCAATTCACCCCTCCACTTT. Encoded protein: CASRPSGGSNSPLHF.

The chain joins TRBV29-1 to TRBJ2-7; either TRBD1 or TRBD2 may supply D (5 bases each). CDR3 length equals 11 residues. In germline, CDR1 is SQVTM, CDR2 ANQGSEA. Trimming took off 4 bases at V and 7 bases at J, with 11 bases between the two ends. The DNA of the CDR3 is TGCAGCGTTGGGGGGTGGGAGGAGCAGTACTTC. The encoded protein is CSVGGWEEQYF.

The CDR3 sequence is CASSLDGGGPIEQYF. For the CDR3, the DNA is TGTGCCAGCAGCCTGGATGGGGGAGGGCCGATCGAGCAGTACTTC. The chain joins TRBV4-2 to TRBJ2-7; 7 nucleotides line up with TRBD2. Germline V gene lookup returns CDR1 LGHNA and CDR2 YNFKEQ. J gave up 6 bases and V 4 bases, and 12 bases lay outside the gene matches. CDR3 length equals 15 residues.

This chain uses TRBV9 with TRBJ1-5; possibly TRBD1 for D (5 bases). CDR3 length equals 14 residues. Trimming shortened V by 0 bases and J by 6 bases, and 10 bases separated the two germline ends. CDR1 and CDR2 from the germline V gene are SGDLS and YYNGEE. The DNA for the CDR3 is TGTGCCAGCAGCGTAGCGGGGGGAGGTCAGCCCCAGCATTTT. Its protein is CASSVAGGGQPQHF.

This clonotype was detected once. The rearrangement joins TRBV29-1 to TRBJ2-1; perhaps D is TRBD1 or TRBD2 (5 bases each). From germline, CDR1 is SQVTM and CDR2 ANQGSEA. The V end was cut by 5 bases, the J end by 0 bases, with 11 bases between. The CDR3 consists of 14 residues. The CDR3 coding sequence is TGCAGCGTTTATGAGGGGACCTCCTACAATGAGCAGTTCTTC. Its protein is CSVYEGTSYNEQFF.

The chain's CDR3 is CASSQRMGLADNEQFF. CDR3 nucleotide sequence: TGCGCCAGCAGCCAGCGAATGGGACTAGCCGACAATGAGCAGTTCTTC. The chain links TRBV4-1 to TRBJ2-1; 9 nucleotides agree with TRBD2. CDR1 and CDR2 (germline): MGHRA, YSYEKL. The V and J ends lost 3 bases and 5 bases, in that order; junction bases with no gene match: 8. CDR3 length: 16 residues.

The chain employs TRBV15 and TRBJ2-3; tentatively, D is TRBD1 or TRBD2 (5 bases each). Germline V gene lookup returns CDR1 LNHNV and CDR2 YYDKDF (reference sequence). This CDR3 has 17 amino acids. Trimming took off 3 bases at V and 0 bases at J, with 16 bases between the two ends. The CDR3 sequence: CATSSNDGTDSTDTQYF. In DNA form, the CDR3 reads TGTGCCACCAGCAGCAACGACGGGACCGACAGCACAGATACGCAGTATTTT.

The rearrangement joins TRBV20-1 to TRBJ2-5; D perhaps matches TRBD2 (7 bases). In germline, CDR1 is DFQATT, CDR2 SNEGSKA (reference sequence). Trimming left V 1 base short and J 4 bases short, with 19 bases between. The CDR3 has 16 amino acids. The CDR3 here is CSARVQASGGGETQYF. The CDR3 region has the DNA TGCAGTGCTAGAGTTCAAGCTAGCGGAGGGGGAGAGACCCAGTACTTC.

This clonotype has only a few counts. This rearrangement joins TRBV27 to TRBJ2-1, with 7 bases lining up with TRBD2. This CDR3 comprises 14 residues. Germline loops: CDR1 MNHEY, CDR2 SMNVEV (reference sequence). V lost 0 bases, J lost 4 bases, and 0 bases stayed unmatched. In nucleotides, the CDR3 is TGTGCCAGCAGTTTATCGGGAGGGTACAATGAGCAGTTCTTC. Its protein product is CASSLSGGYNEQFF.

The CDR3 here is CAWSSQGNQPQHF. The DNA for the CDR3 is TGTGCCTGGAGTTCACAGGGCAATCAGCCCCAGCATTTT. The chain has TRBV30 and TRBJ1-5, with D possibly matching TRBD1 (5 bases). The length of the CDR3 is 13 residues. Germline assignment: CDR1 GTSNPN and CDR2 SVGIG (reference sequence). Trimming stripped 2 bases from V and 2 bases from J, with 7 bases between.

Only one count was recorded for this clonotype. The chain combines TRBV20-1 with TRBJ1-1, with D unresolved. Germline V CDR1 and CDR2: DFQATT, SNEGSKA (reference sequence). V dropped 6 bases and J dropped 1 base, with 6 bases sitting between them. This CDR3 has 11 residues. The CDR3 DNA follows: TGCAGTGCCAGGCCGAACACTGAAGCTTTCTTT. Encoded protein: CSARPNTEAFF.

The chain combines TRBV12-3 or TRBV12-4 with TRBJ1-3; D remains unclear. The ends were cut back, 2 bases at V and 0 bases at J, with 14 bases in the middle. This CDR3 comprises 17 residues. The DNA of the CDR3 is TGTGCCAGCAGTTTATCGGTCAGACGAACCTCTGGAAACACCATATATTTT. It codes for CASSLSVRRTSGNTIYF.

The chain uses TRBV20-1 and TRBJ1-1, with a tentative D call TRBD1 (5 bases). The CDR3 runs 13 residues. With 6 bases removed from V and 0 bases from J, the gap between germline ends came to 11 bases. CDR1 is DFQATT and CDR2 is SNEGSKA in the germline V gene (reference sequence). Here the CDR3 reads CSALGRMNTEAFF. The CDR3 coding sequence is TGCAGTGCACTGGGACGGATGAACACTGAAGCTTTCTTT.

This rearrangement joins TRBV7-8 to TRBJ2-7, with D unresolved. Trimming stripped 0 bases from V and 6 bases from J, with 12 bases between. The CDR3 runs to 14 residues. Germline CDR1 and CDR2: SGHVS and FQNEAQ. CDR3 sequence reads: CASSLADSSVEQYF. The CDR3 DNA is TGTGCCAGCAGCTTAGCGGATAGCAGCGTCGAGCAGTACTTC.

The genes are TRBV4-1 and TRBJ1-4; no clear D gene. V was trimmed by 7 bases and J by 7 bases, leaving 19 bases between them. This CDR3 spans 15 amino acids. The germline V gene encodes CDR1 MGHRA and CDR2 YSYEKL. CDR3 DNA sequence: TGCGCCAGCACCGCCGAACTGTCGGCTCTTGAAAAACTGTTTTTT. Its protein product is CASTAELSALEKLFF.

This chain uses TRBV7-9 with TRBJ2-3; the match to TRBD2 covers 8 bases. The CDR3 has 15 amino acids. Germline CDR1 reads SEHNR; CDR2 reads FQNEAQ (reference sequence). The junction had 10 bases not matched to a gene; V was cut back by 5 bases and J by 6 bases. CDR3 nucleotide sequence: TGTGCCAGCAGCCCTCGTCGGGAGGGCCGTGATACGCAGTATTTT. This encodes CASSPRREGRDTQYF.

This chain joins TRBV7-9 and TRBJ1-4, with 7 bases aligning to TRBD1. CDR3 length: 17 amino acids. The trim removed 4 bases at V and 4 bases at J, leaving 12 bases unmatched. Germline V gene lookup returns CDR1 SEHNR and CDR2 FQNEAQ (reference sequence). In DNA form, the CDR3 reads TGTGCCAGCAGCTCCCTTAGGGGGGACAGAGTTAATGAAAAACTGTTTTTT. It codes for CASSSLRGDRVNEKLFF. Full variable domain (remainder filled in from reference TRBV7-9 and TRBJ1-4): DTGVSQNPRHKITKRGQNVTFRCDPISEHNRLYWYRQTLGQGPEFLTYFQNEAQLEKSRLLSDRFSAERPKGSFSTLEIQRTEQGDSAMYLCASSSLRGDRVNEKLFFGSGTQLSVL.

CDR3 protein: CASSLPTGETNEQFF. The CDR3 DNA is TGTGCCAGCAGCTTACCGACAGGGGAAACGAATGAGCAGTTCTTC. V usage is TRBV5-6 and J usage is TRBJ2-1; TRBD1 aligns across 8 bases. J gave up 7 bases and V 2 bases, and 8 bases lay outside the gene matches. The CDR3 is 15 residues long. Germline V gene sequence: CDR1 SGHDT, CDR2 YYEEEE.

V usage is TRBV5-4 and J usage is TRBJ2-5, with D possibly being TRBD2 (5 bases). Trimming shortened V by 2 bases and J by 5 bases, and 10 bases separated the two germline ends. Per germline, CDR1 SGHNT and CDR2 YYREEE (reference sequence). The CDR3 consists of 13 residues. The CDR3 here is CASSLGGRETQYF. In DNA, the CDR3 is TGTGCCAGCAGCTTAGGAGGTCGGGAGACCCAGTACTTC.

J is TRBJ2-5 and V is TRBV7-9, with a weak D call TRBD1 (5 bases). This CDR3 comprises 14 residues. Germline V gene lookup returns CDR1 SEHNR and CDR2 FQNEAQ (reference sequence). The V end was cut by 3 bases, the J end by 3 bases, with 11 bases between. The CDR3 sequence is CASSLSPDKETQYF. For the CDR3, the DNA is TGTGCCAGCAGCTTGAGCCCGGACAAAGAGACCCAGTACTTC. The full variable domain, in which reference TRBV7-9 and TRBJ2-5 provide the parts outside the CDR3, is DTGVSQNPRHKITKRGQNVTFRCDPISEHNRLYWYRQTLGQGPEFLTYFQNEAQLEKSRLLSDRFSAERPKGSFSTLEIQRTEQGDSAMYLCASSLSPDKETQYFGPGTRLLVL.

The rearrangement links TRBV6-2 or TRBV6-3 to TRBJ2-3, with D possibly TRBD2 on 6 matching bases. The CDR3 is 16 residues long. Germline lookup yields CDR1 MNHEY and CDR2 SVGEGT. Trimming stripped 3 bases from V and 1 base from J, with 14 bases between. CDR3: CASSYEAGSGTDTQYF. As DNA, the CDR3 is TGTGCCAGCAGTTATGAAGCGGGCTCCGGCACAGATACGCAGTATTTT.

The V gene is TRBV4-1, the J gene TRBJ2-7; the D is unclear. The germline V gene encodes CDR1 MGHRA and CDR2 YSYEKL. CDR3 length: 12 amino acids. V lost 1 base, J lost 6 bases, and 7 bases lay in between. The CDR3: CASSQGLFEQYF. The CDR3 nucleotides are TGCGCCAGCAGCCAAGGACTTTTCGAGCAGTACTTC.

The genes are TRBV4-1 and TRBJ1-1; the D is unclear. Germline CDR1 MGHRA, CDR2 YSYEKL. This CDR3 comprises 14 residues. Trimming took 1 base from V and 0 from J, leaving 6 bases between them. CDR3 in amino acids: CASSQAHLNTEAFF. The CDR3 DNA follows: TGCGCCAGCAGCCAAGCGCACTTGAACACTGAAGCTTTCTTT.

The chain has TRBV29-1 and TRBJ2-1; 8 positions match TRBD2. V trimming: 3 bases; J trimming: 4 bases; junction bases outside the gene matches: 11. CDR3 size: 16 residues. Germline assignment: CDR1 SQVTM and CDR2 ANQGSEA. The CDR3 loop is CSVDPAGGGDYNEQFF. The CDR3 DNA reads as TGCAGCGTTGATCCTGCGGGAGGAGGGGATTACAATGAGCAGTTCTTC.

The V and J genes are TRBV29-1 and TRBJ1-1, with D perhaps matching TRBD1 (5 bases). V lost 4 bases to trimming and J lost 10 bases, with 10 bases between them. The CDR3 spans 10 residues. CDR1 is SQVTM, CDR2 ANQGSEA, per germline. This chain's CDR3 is CSVATGRAFF. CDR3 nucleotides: TGCAGCGTTGCTACAGGTAGAGCTTTCTTT.

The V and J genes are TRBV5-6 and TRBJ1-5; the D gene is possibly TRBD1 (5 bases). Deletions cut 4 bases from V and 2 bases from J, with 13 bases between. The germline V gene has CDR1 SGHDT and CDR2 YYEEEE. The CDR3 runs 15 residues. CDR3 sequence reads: CASSQAGEGNQPQHF. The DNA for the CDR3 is TGTGCCAGCAGCCAGGCGGGGGAGGGCAATCAGCCCCAGCATTTT.

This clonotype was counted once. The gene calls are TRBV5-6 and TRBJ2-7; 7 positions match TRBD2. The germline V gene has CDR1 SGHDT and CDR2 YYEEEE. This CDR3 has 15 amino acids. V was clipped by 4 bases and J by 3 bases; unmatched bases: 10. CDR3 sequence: CASSLRDYPLYEQYF. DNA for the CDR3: TGTGCCAGCAGCCTACGGGACTACCCCCTCTACGAGCAGTACTTC.

CDR3 region: CAWTQDGGYTF. CDR3 coding DNA: TGTGCCTGGACCCAGGACGGGGGCTACACCTTC. The genes are TRBV30 and TRBJ1-2, with no clear D. CDR3 length equals 11 residues. V was trimmed by 4 bases and J by 8 bases, leaving 11 bases between them. Per the germline V gene, CDR1 is GTSNPN and CDR2 is SVGIG (reference sequence).